This TCR beta chain was obtained from a study of blood T cell repertoires in COVID-19. One Seattle source followed patients from active infection through their disease course. The V end lost 5 bases, the J end lost 4 bases, and 9 bases lay between the germline ends. Looked up from germline, CDR1 is SNHLY and CDR2 is FYNNEI. The CDR3 consists of 13 residues. Original analysis: How many nucleated cells were present was estimated from reference gene primer amplification. The method was immunoSEQ multiplex PCR; TCRdb's version includes in-frame clones alone and lacks a portion of them. Clone size and V and J calls were adopted from that table, with D and trimming inferred from the DNA. The data show roughly 300,000 clones, with 85% to 90% seen just once and 1.5% to 2% held by the top ten.

The specimen was peripheral blood. V gene TRBV2 combines with J gene TRBJ1-5; D is unclear. This TCR was recovered from a young woman with COVID-19, enrolled during active disease. The CDR3 protein is CASSPVENQPQHF. Here the CDR3 DNA reads TGTGCCAGCAGTCCGGTCGAGAATCAGCCCCAGCATTTT.